Described below is a single TCR beta chain sequence and its context. This receptor's antigen is unknown. No much larger clone is present one base from it, and per-base qualities are unavailable. This sample's treatment or condition label indicates: randomized to nivolumab then ipilimumab (arm A) or the reverse (arm B). None of the patients in the trial had previously been given DNA-damaging chemotherapy. On a FACS Aria II flow cytometer, live CD3+CD8+ cells that were negative for CD19 and CD56 were sorted from thawed PBMCs. Samples came from patients with melanoma in CheckMate 064, a randomized, open-label phase II trial of sequential checkpoint blockade. Peripheral blood mononuclear cells were obtained through leukapheresis, purified using Ficoll-Paque, and frozen in human serum containing about 10% DMSO. Purity of sorted blood CD3+CD8+ cells was verified at >95% immediately after sorting, followed by DNA extraction.

This record comes from a study of sequential checkpoint blockade in melanoma (dated by TCRdb to the late 2010s). For the study in its entirety: Patients were randomized 1:1 to first-line nivolumab followed by ipilimumab (arm A) or ipilimumab followed by nivolumab (arm B). Both trial sequences were followed by maintenance nivolumab. Paper-wide results and their limitations: Validation of the response-prediction model combining TCR metrics and mutation burden is needed in larger, independent patient cohorts.

The immunoSEQ Assay was used to immunosequence TCRbeta CDR3 regions from genomic DNA. Before high-throughput sequencing, genomic DNA was amplified using bias-controlled multiplex PCR. The study's own analysis went as follows. To quantify the absolute abundance of each unique TCRbeta CDR3 region, the sequences were collapsed and filtered. Clonality was defined as 1 minus Pielou's evenness and was calculated using productive rearrangements only. Clones with significantly greater frequencies in on-treatment versus baseline samples were identified using a previously published method. TCRdb retrieved this table from immuneACCESS and kept in-frame rearrangements only. Not all clones are present; in checked studies, unresolved V genes account for under half, and no reason is known for the remainder. Clone size and V and J calls were adopted from that table, with D and trimming inferred from the DNA. In all, the sample holds approximately 28,000 clones, and approximately 86% of those were seen once. The biggest ten clones account for about 17% of the sample.

V is pruned by 3 bases and J by 0 bases, leaving 4 bases of the junction without a gene match. The CDR3 goes from the cysteine to the phenylalanine over 17 residues. The only DNA kept is the CDR3, 51 bases in frame from the first base. CDR1 and CDR2, looked up from the germline V gene, are MDHEN and SYDVKM. The sequencing here drew on CD8+ T cells sorted from blood (inferred from file names), taken from a patient given nivolumab and ipilimumab in sequence. The rearrangement combines TRBV28 with TRBJ2-7; 14 bases in between match TRBD2. The source of this sequence is a human donor with melanoma. The CDR3 amino acid sequence is: CASSLPGTSGSSYEQYF. Here is the DNA: TGTGCCAGCAGTTTGCCGGGGACTAGCGGGAGCTCCTACGAGCAGTACTTC.